These 18 T cell receptor beta chains were sequenced from one sample in a study of T cell responses to AZD1222 COVID-19 vaccine. Profiled with immunoSEQ multiplex PCR; TCRdb holds only in-frame clones, not every one. The sample has 65,000 to 80,000 clones, around nine tenths seen once. Material: peripheral blood, obtained on day 0 of AZD1222 vaccination. The receptors come from an adult in good health.

The rearrangement joins TRBV6-2 or TRBV6-3 to TRBJ1-2; no firm D call. The CDR3 loop spans 14 amino acids. V shed 5 bases and J shed 4 bases, with 14 bases lying between them. Germline V CDR1 and CDR2: MNHEY, SVGEGT. The CDR3 loop reads CASSRPADTYGYTF. In DNA form, the CDR3 reads TGTGCCAGCAGTCGACCAGCTGACACCTATGGCTACACCTTC.

This chain links TRBV10-2 with TRBJ2-3, with TRBD2 matching over 9 bases. Germline values: CDR1 WSHSY, CDR2 SAAADI. V shed 8 bases, J shed 5 bases, and the junction held 5 bases outside the gene matches. This CDR3 spans 13 amino acids. CDR3 bases: TGCGCCAGCGGGGATAGCGGGAGAGATACGCAGTATTTT. Residues: CASGDSGRDTQYF.

The CDR3 DNA follows: TGCAGCGTTGAAGAAGGGGGTTTAGGAGGGGATGAAAAACTGTTTTTT. It translates to CSVEEGGLGGDEKLFF. The V and J genes are TRBV29-1 and TRBJ1-4, with TRBD1 as a possible D gene (6 bases). The V gene lost 0 bases and the J gene lost 6 bases, with 17 bases spanning the gap. The germline CDR1 and CDR2 sequences are SQVTM and ANQGSEA. There are 16 residues in the CDR3.

The chain has TRBV7-9 and TRBJ2-6, with D perhaps matching TRBD2 (5 bases). The CDR3 extends over 15 amino acids. Germline V gene lookup returns CDR1 SEHNR and CDR2 FQNEAQ (reference sequence). Trimming removed 4 bases at V and 0 bases at J, with 7 bases between. In nucleotides, the CDR3 is TGTGCCAGCAGCTCACGGGGCTCTGGGGCCAACGTCCTGACTTTC. This sequence encodes CASSSRGSGANVLTF.

In its sample, this clone was seen a few times. The V gene is TRBV16, the J gene TRBJ1-2; D may be TRBD1 (6 bases). V dropped 4 bases and J dropped 1 base, with 7 bases sitting between them. The CDR3 is 13 amino acids. Germline V gives CDR1 KGHSY, CDR2 FQNENV. The CDR3 spells CASSPDSNYGYTF. The CDR3 nucleotides read TGTGCCAGCAGCCCGGACAGTAACTATGGCTACACCTTC. The full variable domain, completed using reference TRBV16 and TRBJ1-2, is GEEVAQTPKHLVRGEGQKAKLYCAPIKGHSYVFWYQQVLKNEFKFLISFQNENVFDETGMPKERFSAKCLPNSPCSLEIQATKLEDSAVYFCASSPDSNYGYTFGSGTRLTVV.

V gene TRBV11-3 combines with J gene TRBJ2-5; D tentatively fits TRBD1 or TRBD2 (7 bases each). The germline gives CDR1 SGHNT, CDR2 YENEEA. V lost 5 bases and J lost 5, with 15 bases in between. The CDR3 contains 14 residues. The CDR3 DNA sequence: TGTGCCAGCAGCCCAGGGGGGGTGCGGGAGACCCAGTACTTC. Its protein is CASSPGGVRETQYF. Full variable domain (missing parts from reference TRBV11-3 and TRBJ2-5): EAGVVQSPRYKIIEKKQPVAFWCNPISGHNTLYWYLQNLGQGPELLIRYENEEAVDDSQLPKDRFSAERLKGVDSTLKIQPAELGDSAVYLCASSPGGVRETQYFGPGTRLLVL.

The chain carries TRBV7-9 and TRBJ1-1; possibly TRBD1 for D (6 bases). CDR3 size: 13 residues. The ends were cut back, 10 bases at V and 5 bases at J, with 17 bases in the middle. Germline V gene lookup returns CDR1 SEHNR and CDR2 FQNEAQ (reference sequence). CDR3 nucleotide sequence: TGTGCCACCACAGGGATATGGACAACTGAAGCTTTCTTT. Translation gives CATTGIWTTEAFF.

This chain uses TRBV6-2 or TRBV6-3 with TRBJ2-7; D gene ambiguous. Germline V gene lookup returns CDR1 MNHEY and CDR2 SVGEGT. This CDR3 has 12 residues. The ends were cut back, 0 bases at V and 1 base at J, with 1 base in the middle. Here the CDR3 DNA reads TGTGCCAGCAGTTACTCTTCCTACGAGCAGTACTTC. Amino acids: CASSYSSYEQYF.

The rearrangement links TRBV14 to TRBJ2-1, with D possibly TRBD1 on 5 matching bases. The CDR3 is 13 residues long. V shed 2 bases and J shed 9 bases, with 11 bases lying between them. CDR1 and CDR2 (germline): SGHDN, FVKESK. As DNA, the CDR3 is TGTGCCAGCAGCCAATTAAGGGGCGGTGAGCAGTTCTTC. It is translated as CASSQLRGGEQFF.

This clone showed up just once. The chain has TRBV30 and TRBJ1-3; unclear D gene. The V and J ends lost 0 bases and 3 bases respectively, with 9 bases between them. Germline assignment: CDR1 GTSNPN and CDR2 SVGIG (reference sequence). This CDR3 is 14 amino acids long. The CDR3 protein is CAWSVGVVGNTIYF. The CDR3 bases are TGTGCCTGGAGTGTTGGGGTTGTTGGAAACACCATATATTTT.

This chain joins TRBV29-1 and TRBJ1-2; a possible D gene is TRBD1 (5 bases). The CDR3 loop spans 15 amino acids. The V end was cut by 1 base, the J end by 3 bases, with 15 bases between. Germline V gene data show CDR1 as SQVTM and CDR2 as ANQGSEA. This chain's CDR3 is CSVEGGPGVYYGYTF. In DNA form, the CDR3 reads TGCAGCGTTGAAGGGGGCCCTGGGGTGTACTATGGCTACACCTTC.

The chain recombines TRBV7-3 with TRBJ2-7, with TRBD1 matching 7 bases. This CDR3 comprises 13 residues. V shed 5 bases and J 12 bases; nucleotides not matched to a gene: 13. Germline CDR1 reads SGHTA; CDR2 reads FQGTGA. CDR3 DNA: TGTGCCAGCAGCACCGATCGACAGGGCGGGCTGTACTTC. Amino acid sequence: CASSTDRQGGLYF.

The chain has TRBV30 and TRBJ1-3, with 9 bases fitting TRBD1. Looked up from germline, CDR1 is GTSNPN and CDR2 is SVGIG (reference sequence). J was trimmed by 0 bases and V by 6 bases; bases with no gene match: 6. The length of the CDR3 is 15 residues. The CDR3 sequence is CACPRQGVSGNTIYF. The DNA of the CDR3 is TGTGCCTGCCCGCGACAGGGGGTCTCTGGAAACACCATATATTTT. Together with reference TRBV30 and TRBJ1-3, the CDR3 gives the full variable domain: SQTIHQWPATLVQPVGSPLSLECTVEGTSNPNLYWYRQAAGRGLQLLFYSVGIGQISSEVPQNLSASRPQDRQFILSSKKLLLSDSGFYLCACPRQGVSGNTIYFGEGSWLTVV.

This clone was detected a few times. The V gene is TRBV5-4, the J gene TRBJ1-2, with D tentatively TRBD1 (5 bases). V was clipped by 3 bases and J by 4 bases, with 13 bases between them. CDR3 length: 14 residues. In germline, CDR1 is SGHNT, CDR2 YYREEE (reference sequence). The CDR3 DNA reads TGTGCCAGCAGCTCCTATAGACAGCTCTATGGCTACACCTTC. The encoded protein is CASSSYRQLYGYTF.

This clone appeared a single time. The rearrangement links TRBV5-5 to TRBJ1-5; no clear D. The germline V and J ends were trimmed by 0 bases and 4 bases, with 11 bases remaining between them. Germline V CDR1 and CDR2: SGHKS, YYEKEE (reference sequence). The CDR3 has 15 amino acids. CDR3 sequence reads: CASSLERTLNQPQHF. CDR3 nucleotide sequence: TGTGCCAGCAGCTTGGAACGGACTCTGAATCAGCCCCAGCATTTT.

This chain connects TRBV7-2 to TRBJ1-2, with 9 bases fitting TRBD1. After removal of 1 base from V and 6 bases from J, the junction contained 6 bases not matched to a gene. CDR3 length: 15 amino acids. Germline V CDR1 and CDR2: SGHTA, FQGNSA. CDR3 sequence: CASSLDLRTGDGYTF. The DNA of the CDR3 is TGTGCCAGCAGCTTAGACCTTAGGACAGGGGATGGCTACACCTTC. The full variable domain, rest sourced from reference TRBV7-2 and TRBJ1-2, is GAGVSQSPSNKVTEKGKDVELRCDPISGHTALYWYRQSLGQGLEFLIYFQGNSAPDKSGLPSDRFSAERTGGSVSTLTIQRTQQEDSAVYLCASSLDLRTGDGYTFGSGTRLTVV.

The chain links TRBV3-1 (or the pseudogene TRBV3-2) to TRBJ1-4, with 8 positions matching TRBD1. CDR1 and CDR2 from the germline V gene are LGHDT and YNNKEL (reference sequence). The CDR3 spans 17 residues. The J segment lost 2 bases and the V segment lost 0 bases, leaving 5 bases of the junction unmatched. The CDR3 loop is CASSQELQGATNEKLFF. DNA of the CDR3: TGTGCCAGCAGCCAAGAGCTTCAGGGGGCCACTAATGAAAAACTGTTTTTT.

CDR3 in DNA: TGTGCCTGGAGCCGCAACAGAGATGGCTACACCTTC. Protein: CAWSRNRDGYTF. The chain uses TRBV30 and TRBJ1-2, with no clear D. The germline V and J ends were trimmed by 3 bases and 6 bases, with 11 bases remaining between them. The V gene's germline CDR1 is GTSNPN and CDR2 SVGIG (reference sequence). This CDR3 has 12 residues.